The rows below give T cell receptor beta chains drawn from one sample of a study of T cell responses to AZD1222 COVID-19 vaccine. Only in-frame clones appear in the TCRdb table, and some are missing; sequencing was by immunoSEQ multiplex PCR. The sample records 98,000 or so clones, about 94% being singletons. Sequencing used peripheral blood, obtained on day 0 of AZD1222 vaccination. The receptor set was obtained from an adult in good health. Both conserved end residues are part of each CDR3. The D gene is left open where the match is weak. Expanded clones get a size class; other rows say once, few or many, or leave the size out.

size: NA; V: TRBV6-5; J: TRBJ2-7; D: TRBD1; CDR3: CASRRQGRREQYF; DNA: TGTGCCAGCAGACGACAGGGTAGGCGGGAGCAGTACTTC
size: NA; V: TRBV5-1; J: TRBJ2-1; D: TRBD2; CDR3: CASSSLAGGSYNEQFF; DNA: TGCGCCAGCAGTTCCCTAGCGGGAGGGTCTTACAATGAGCAGTTCTTC
size: NA; V: TRBV24-1; J: TRBJ2-3; D: TRBD1; CDR3: CATSDFPGQGGSDTQYF; DNA: TGTGCCACCAGTGACTTTCCAGGACAGGGGGGATCAGATACGCAGTATTTT
size: NA; V: TRBV5-1; J: TRBJ2-7; D: NA; CDR3: CASSFGTQSYEQYF; DNA: TGCGCCAGCAGCTTTGGGACACAGTCCTACGAGCAGTACTTC
size: NA; V: TRBV18; J: TRBJ1-3; D: NA; CDR3: CASSPGLGPGNTIYF; DNA: TGTGCCAGCTCACCAGGGTTAGGGCCCGGAAACACCATATATTTT
size: NA; V: TRBV3-1/TRBV3-2; J: TRBJ2-5; D: NA; CDR3: CASSQPGREAGTSETQYF; DNA: TGTGCCAGCAGCCAACCGGGTCGCGAGGCGGGAACCTCGGAGACCCAGTACTTC
size: NA; V: TRBV10-3; J: TRBJ2-2; D: TRBD2; CDR3: CAISRGLADTGELFF; DNA: TGTGCCATCAGCCGGGGACTAGCAGACACCGGGGAGCTGTTTTTT
size: NA; V: TRBV10-3; J: TRBJ2-6; D: NA; CDR3: CAIRDGSGANVLTF; DNA: TGTGCCATCAGGGATGGTTCTGGGGCCAACGTCCTGACTTTC
size: few; V: TRBV24-1; J: TRBJ2-1; D: TRBD1; CDR3: CATSRGRASSYNEQFF; DNA: TGTGCCACATCGAGGGGGCGGGCTAGCTCCTACAATGAGCAGTTCTTC
size: NA; V: TRBV4-1; J: TRBJ1-3; D: NA; CDR3: CASSQDTRTAGNTIYF; DNA: TGCGCCAGCAGCCAGGACACACGGACAGCTGGAAACACCATATATTTT
size: once; V: TRBV14; J: TRBJ1-6; D: NA; CDR3: CASSPSRGRHSPLHF; DNA: TGTGCCAGCAGCCCCTCTCGGGGTAGGCATTCACCCCTCCACTTT